The rows below give T cell receptor beta chains drawn from one sample of a study of a mutant IDH1 vaccine in newly diagnosed glioma. Which antigens these TCRs recognize remains unknown. Generated by immunoSEQ multiplex PCR, the TCRdb table keeps only in-frame clones and is missing some. The table includes 38,000 or so clones, 81% detected once. This material consisted of PBMCs, taken from a glioma patient whose treatment included an IDH1 peptide vaccine. The receptor set was obtained from a man aged 40-49 years with glioma. Both conserved end residues are part of each CDR3. The order of the fields is V gene, J gene, CDR3 protein.

V gene: TRBV6-6
J gene: TRBJ2-7
CDR3 protein: CASSYVSAGAPGEQYF

V gene: TRBV4-1
J gene: TRBJ1-5
CDR3 protein: CASSQPFDSNQPQHF

V gene: TRBV5-4
J gene: TRBJ2-7
CDR3 protein: CASSPDGYEQYF

V gene: TRBV4-3
J gene: TRBJ2-7
CDR3 protein: CASSQEGRGDEQYF

V gene: TRBV30
J gene: TRBJ1-2
CDR3 protein: CAWSVLGNPSYGYTF

V gene: TRBV6-1
J gene: TRBJ1-5
CDR3 protein: CASSESGQGGSNQPQHF

V gene: TRBV7-8
J gene: TRBJ2-7
CDR3 protein: CASSSHGQGAYEQYF

V gene: TRBV5-6
J gene: TRBJ2-5
CDR3 protein: CASSLGRQKETQYF

V gene: TRBV19
J gene: TRBJ2-3
CDR3 protein: CASSISGGHTDTQYF

V gene: TRBV19
J gene: TRBJ1-3
CDR3 protein: CASSIGGPSSGNTIYF

V gene: TRBV19
J gene: TRBJ2-5
CDR3 protein: CASSIAGRETQYF

V gene: TRBV7-6
J gene: TRBJ2-7
CDR3 protein: CASSQGLAGGRAYYEQYF

V gene: TRBV15
J gene: TRBJ2-5
CDR3 protein: CATSKARETQYF

V gene: TRBV2
J gene: TRBJ1-1
CDR3 protein: CASRPYTEAFF

V gene: TRBV5-1
J gene: TRBJ2-1
CDR3 protein: CASSPGRQLFSYNEQFF

V gene: TRBV28
J gene: TRBJ1-3
CDR3 protein: CASTALGLGGPGNTIYF

V gene: TRBV2
J gene: TRBJ2-2
CDR3 protein: CASIGTGFDTGELFF

V gene: TRBV19
J gene: TRBJ1-2
CDR3 protein: CASTVAPNYGYTF

V gene: TRBV30
J gene: TRBJ2-5
CDR3 protein: CAWSVGSGSETQYF

V gene: TRBV7-9
J gene: TRBJ2-3
CDR3 protein: CASSAGLAGGTDTQYF

V gene: TRBV13
J gene: TRBJ2-7
CDR3 protein: CASSLSGTGVYEQYF

V gene: TRBV19
J gene: TRBJ1-3
CDR3 protein: CASPQSTGATGNTIYF

V gene: TRBV13
J gene: TRBJ2-7
CDR3 protein: CASSGLVPYEQYF

V gene: TRBV15
J gene: TRBJ1-2
CDR3 protein: CATSSPDSVLGYTF

V gene: TRBV5-5
J gene: TRBJ2-4
CDR3 protein: CASSGGTGLAKNIQYF

V gene: TRBV6-5
J gene: TRBJ2-3
CDR3 protein: CASARQAADTQYF

V gene: TRBV7-2
J gene: TRBJ1-1
CDR3 protein: CASSADRGTEAFF

V gene: TRBV7-2
J gene: TRBJ2-7
CDR3 protein: CASSLAQGFSYEQYF

V gene: TRBV19
J gene: TRBJ2-3
CDR3 protein: CASSSGTGPDTQYF

V gene: TRBV19
J gene: TRBJ1-1
CDR3 protein: CASSMLRGTEAFF

V gene: TRBV29-1
J gene: TRBJ1-3
CDR3 protein: CSVPGRGNTIYF

V gene: TRBV6-1
J gene: TRBJ1-1
CDR3 protein: CASGDQGQGNTEAFF

V gene: TRBV11-3
J gene: TRBJ2-7
CDR3 protein: CASSYPGVSSYEQYF

V gene: TRBV15
J gene: TRBJ2-7
CDR3 protein: CATSENLLEQYEQYF

V gene: TRBV6-5
J gene: TRBJ2-1
CDR3 protein: CASSYYSGSSYNEQFF

V gene: TRBV13
J gene: .
CDR3 protein: CASSTASGRVYEQYF

V gene: TRBV7-8
J gene: TRBJ2-5
CDR3 protein: CASSLESGGASETQYF

V gene: TRBV23-1
J gene: TRBJ1-3
CDR3 protein: CASLGWDRGSGNTIYF

V gene: TRBV6-5
J gene: TRBJ1-1
CDR3 protein: CASSYAGGTEAFF

V gene: TRBV6-5
J gene: TRBJ2-3
CDR3 protein: CASKVFPDTQYF

V gene: TRBV29-1
J gene: TRBJ2-3
CDR3 protein: CSVEGRTSTDTQYF

V gene: TRBV4-3
J gene: TRBJ1-2
CDR3 protein: CASSQDQGGYGYTF

V gene: TRBV25-1
J gene: TRBJ2-1
CDR3 protein: CASSRVGNEQFF

V gene: TRBV6-6
J gene: TRBJ1-2
CDR3 protein: CASTDLGRAYYGYTF

V gene: TRBV10-1
J gene: TRBJ1-2
CDR3 protein: CASSESAGTDHGYTF